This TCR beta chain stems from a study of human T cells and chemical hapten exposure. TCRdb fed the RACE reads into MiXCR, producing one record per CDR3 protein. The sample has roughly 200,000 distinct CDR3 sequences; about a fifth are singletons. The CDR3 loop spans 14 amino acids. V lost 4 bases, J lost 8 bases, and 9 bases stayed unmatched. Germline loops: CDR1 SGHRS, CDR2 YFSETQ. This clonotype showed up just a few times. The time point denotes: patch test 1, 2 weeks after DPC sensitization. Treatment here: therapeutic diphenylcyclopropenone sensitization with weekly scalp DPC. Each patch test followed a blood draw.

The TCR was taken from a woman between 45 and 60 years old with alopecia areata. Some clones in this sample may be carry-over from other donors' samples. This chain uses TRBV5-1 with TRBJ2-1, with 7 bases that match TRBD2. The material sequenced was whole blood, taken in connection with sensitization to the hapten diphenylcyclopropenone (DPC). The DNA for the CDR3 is TGCGCCAGCAGCATCCGACTAGCTGGGGATGAGCAGTTCTTC. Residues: CASSIRLAGDEQFF. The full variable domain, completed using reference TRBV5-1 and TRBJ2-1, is KAGVTQTPRYLIKTRGQQVTLSCSPISGHRSVSWYQQTPGQGLQFLFEYFSETQRNKGNFPGRFSGRQFSNSRSEMNVSTLELGDSALYLCASSIRLAGDEQFFGPGTRLTVL.